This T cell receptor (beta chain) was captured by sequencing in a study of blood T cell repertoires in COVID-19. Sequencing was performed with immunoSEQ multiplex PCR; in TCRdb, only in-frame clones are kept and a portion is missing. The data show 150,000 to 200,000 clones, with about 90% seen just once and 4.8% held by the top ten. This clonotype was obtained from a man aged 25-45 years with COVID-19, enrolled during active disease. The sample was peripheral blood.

DNA of the CDR3: TGTGCCAGCAGCTTACCTAGCGGGGGCCCGACCTACGAGCAGTACTTC. It encodes CASSLPSGGPTYEQYF. The chain carries TRBV7-9 and TRBJ2-7; 10 positions agree with TRBD2. After removal of 2 bases from V and 2 bases from J, the junction contained 6 bases not matched to a gene. The CDR3 runs 16 residues. The germline V gene has CDR1 SEHNR and CDR2 FQNEAQ (reference sequence).